This TCR beta chain appears in the sequencing data of a study of cytomegalovirus exposure and HLA in healthy donors. Overall study: For the approximately 430 genotyped donors, 65% to 90% fell within the Caucasian-associated ancestry cluster. Points from the study as a whole: Looking again later, the authors saw that most CMV-associated TCR beta chains seemed HLA-restricted.

As regards this clone: The antigen remains undetermined.

Germline values: CDR1 SGDLS, CDR2 YYNGEE. The CDR3 sequence is 14 residues long. V lost 4 bases and J lost 2; bases outside the gene matches: 4. Both 60 Vbeta primers and 13 Jbeta primers went into the PCR. The data were produced by immunoSEQ multiplex PCR, yet TCRdb's version contains in-frame clones alone and is incomplete. The sample contains about 140,000 clones, roughly three fifths of which appear only once. The specimen sequenced was PBMCs. J is TRBJ1-1 and V is TRBV9; 8 nucleotides agree with TRBD1. The source is a woman aged 60-70 years in good health and CMV-seronegative. CDR3 residues: CASSKTGVNTEAFF. In DNA form, the CDR3 reads TGTGCCAGCAGCAAGACAGGGGTTAACACTGAAGCTTTCTTT.